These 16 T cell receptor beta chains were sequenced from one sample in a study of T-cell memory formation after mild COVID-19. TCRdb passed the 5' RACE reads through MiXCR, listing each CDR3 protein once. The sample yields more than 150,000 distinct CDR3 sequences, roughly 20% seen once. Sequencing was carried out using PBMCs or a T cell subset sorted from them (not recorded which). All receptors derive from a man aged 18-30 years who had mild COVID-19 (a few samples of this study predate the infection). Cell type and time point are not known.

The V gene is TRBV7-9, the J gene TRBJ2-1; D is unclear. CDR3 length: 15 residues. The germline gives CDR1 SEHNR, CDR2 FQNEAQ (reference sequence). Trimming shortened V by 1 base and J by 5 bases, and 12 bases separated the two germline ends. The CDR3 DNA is TGTGCCAGCAGCTTAGTGTCCGCCAGGAACAATGAGCAGTTCTTC. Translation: CASSLVSARNNEQFF.

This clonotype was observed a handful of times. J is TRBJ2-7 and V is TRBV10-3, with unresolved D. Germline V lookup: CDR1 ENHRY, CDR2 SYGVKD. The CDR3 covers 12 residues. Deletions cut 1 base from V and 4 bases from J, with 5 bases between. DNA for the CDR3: TGTGCCATCAGTGAGTTTGGGTACGAGCAGTACGTC. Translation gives CAISEFGYEQYV.

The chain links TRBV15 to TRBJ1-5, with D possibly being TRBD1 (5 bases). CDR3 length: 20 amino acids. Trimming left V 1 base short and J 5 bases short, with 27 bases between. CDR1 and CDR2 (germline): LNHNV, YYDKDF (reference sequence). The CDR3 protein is CATSRAIGTGRLLGDQPQHF. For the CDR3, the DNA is TGTGCCACCAGCAGAGCAATTGGGACCGGTCGGCTCTTAGGGGATCAGCCCCAGCATTTT.

The CDR3 DNA sequence: TGTGCCAGCAGCTTCTCCGGGACAGGGGGCAATCAGCCCCAGCATTTT. It encodes CASSFSGTGGNQPQHF. The genes are TRBV7-2 and TRBJ1-5; TRBD1 aligns across 10 bases. The CDR3 spans 16 residues. Trimming took 3 bases from V and 2 from J; bases not matched to a gene: 4. Germline V gene data show CDR1 as SGHTA and CDR2 as FQGNSA. The full variable domain, rest sourced from reference TRBV7-2 and TRBJ1-5, is GAGVSQSPSNKVTEKGKDVELRCDPISGHTALYWYRQSLGQGLEFLIYFQGNSAPDKSGLPSDRFSAERTGGSVSTLTIQRTQQEDSAVYLCASSFSGTGGNQPQHFGDGTRLSIL.

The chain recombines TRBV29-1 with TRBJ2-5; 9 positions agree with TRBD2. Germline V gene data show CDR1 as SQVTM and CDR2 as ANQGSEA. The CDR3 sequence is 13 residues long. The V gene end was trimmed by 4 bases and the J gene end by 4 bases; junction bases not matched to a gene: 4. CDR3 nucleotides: TGCAGCGTTGGGTCACTAGCGGGAGAGACCCAGTACTTC. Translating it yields CSVGSLAGETQYF.

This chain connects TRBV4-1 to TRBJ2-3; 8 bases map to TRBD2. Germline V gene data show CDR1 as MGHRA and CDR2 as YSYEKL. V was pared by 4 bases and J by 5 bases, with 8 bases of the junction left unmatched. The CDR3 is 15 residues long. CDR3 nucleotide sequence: TGCGCCAGCAGCCGTTATGCGGGGGGCAAAGATACGCAGTATTTT. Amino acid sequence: CASSRYAGGKDTQYF.

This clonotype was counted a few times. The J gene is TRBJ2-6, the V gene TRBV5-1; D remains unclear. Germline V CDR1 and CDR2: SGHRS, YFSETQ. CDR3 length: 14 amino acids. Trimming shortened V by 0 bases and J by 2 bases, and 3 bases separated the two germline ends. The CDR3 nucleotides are TGCGCCAGCAGCTTGGAAGCTGGGGCCAACGTCCTGACTTTC. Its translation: CASSLEAGANVLTF.

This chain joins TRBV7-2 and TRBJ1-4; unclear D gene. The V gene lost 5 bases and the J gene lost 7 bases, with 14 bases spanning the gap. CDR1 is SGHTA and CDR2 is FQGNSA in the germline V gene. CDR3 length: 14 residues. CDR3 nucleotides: TGTGCCAGCAGCCGAATACAGCAAGGTGAAAAACTGTTTTTT. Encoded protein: CASSRIQQGEKLFF.

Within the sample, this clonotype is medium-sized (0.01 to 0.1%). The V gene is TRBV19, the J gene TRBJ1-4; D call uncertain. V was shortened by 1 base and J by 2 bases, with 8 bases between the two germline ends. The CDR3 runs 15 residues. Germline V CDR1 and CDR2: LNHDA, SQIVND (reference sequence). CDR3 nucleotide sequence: TGTGCCAGTAGTATAGTCGGAGCCACTAATGAAAAACTGTTTTTT. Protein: CASSIVGATNEKLFF.

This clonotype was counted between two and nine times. The CDR3 DNA sequence: TGTGCCAGCTTGGGTCGCAATCAGCCCCAGCATTTT. Its protein is CASLGRNQPQHF. The chain joins TRBV6-6 to TRBJ1-5; D is uncertain. The V gene lost 8 bases and the J gene lost 2 bases, with 7 bases spanning the gap. The CDR3 consists of 12 residues. CDR1 and CDR2 from the germline V gene are MNHNY and SVGAGI (reference sequence).

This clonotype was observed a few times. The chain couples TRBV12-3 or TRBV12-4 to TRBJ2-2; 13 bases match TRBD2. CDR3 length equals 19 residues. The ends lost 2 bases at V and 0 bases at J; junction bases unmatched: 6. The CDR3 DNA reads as TGTGCCAGCAGTTTAACCCCGGGACTAGCGGGGACGAACACCGGGGAGCTGTTTTTT. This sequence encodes CASSLTPGLAGTNTGELFF.

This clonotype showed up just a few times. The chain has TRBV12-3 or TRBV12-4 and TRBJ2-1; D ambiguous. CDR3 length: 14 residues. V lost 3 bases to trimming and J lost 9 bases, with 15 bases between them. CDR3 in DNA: TGTGCCAGCAGTTTTTCCCAGAAGTATGCTGAGCAGTTCTTC. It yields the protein CASSFSQKYAEQFF.

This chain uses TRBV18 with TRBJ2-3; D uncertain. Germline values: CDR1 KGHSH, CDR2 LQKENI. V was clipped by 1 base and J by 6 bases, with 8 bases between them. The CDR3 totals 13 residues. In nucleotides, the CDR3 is TGTGCCAGCTCACCACGGGATACGGATACGCAGTATTTT. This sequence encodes CASSPRDTDTQYF.

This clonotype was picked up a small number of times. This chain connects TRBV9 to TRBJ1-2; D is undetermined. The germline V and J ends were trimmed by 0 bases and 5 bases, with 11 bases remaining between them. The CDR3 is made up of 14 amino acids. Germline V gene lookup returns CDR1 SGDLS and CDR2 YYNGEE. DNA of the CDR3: TGTGCCAGCAGCGTAGCTCGGGGAGTTTATGGCTACACCTTC. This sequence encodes CASSVARGVYGYTF.

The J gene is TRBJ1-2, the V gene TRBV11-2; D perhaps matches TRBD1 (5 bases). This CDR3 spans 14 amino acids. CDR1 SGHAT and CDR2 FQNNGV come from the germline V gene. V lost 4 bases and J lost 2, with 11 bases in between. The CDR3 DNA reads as TGTGCCAGCAGCTACCTTGGGGGAAACTATGGCTACACCTTC. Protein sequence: CASSYLGGNYGYTF.

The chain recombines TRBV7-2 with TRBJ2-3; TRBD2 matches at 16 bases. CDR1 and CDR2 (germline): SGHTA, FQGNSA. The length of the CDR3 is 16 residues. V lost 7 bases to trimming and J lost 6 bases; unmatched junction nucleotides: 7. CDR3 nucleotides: TGTGCCAGCATCAAGGGACTAGCGGGGGGGTTGGATACGCAGTATTTT. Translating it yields CASIKGLAGGLDTQYF.